This T cell receptor (beta chain) emerged from a study of blood T cell repertoires in COVID-19. Assay: immunoSEQ multiplex PCR; the TCRdb copy retains only in-frame clones and omits some. This table has about 200,000 clones, almost 90% appearing once. The CDR3 has 14 amino acids. The V end lost 0 bases, the J end lost 5 bases, and 9 bases lay between the germline ends. Germline-derived CDR1 and CDR2 are LNHNV and YYDKDF (reference sequence). Sequencing was performed on peripheral blood. The chain employs TRBV15 and TRBJ2-3; D not resolved. This clonotype was sampled from a young man with active or convalescent COVID-19. CDR3 loop: CATSRDRRGDTQYF. The CDR3 DNA sequence: TGTGCCACCAGCAGAGATCGTAGAGGAGATACGCAGTATTTT.